This TCR beta chain appears in the sequencing data of a study of T-cell reconstitution after alpha-beta-depleted transplantation in children. After removal of 2 bases from V and 3 bases from J, the junction contained 8 bases not matched to a gene. This CDR3 is 15 amino acids long. CDR1 SGHRS and CDR2 YFSETQ come from the germline V gene. TCRbeta library construction was performed incorporating unique molecular identifiers. TCRdb re-derived calls from the PCR reads in MiXCR, one entry per CDR3 protein. Of hundreds of thousands of distinct CDR3 sequences in the sample, 20% to 30% are singletons; the top ten hold 4.8%.

Sequencing used PBMCs, mostly from graft donor cells, obtained 360 days after TCRalphabeta/CD19-depleted stem cell transplant. This receptor was obtained from a female patient between 2 and 15 years old who had a stem cell transplant for congenital amegakaryocytic thrombocytopenia, so the T cells may come from the graft donor. V and J are TRBV5-1 and TRBJ2-7; 7 bases match TRBD2. CDR3: CASSLFAGDSYEQYF. CDR3 bases: TGCGCCAGCAGCTTATTTGCGGGAGATAGCTACGAGCAGTACTTC.